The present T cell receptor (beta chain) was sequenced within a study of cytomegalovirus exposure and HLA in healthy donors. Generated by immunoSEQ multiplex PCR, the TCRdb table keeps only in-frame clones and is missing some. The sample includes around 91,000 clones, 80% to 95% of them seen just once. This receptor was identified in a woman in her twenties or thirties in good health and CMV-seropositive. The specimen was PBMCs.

CDR3 in amino acids: CASTRGVTGELFF. The CDR3 DNA sequence: TGTGCCAGCACTCGAGGTGTAACCGGGGAGCTGTTTTTT. The chain employs TRBV6-6 and TRBJ2-2; D is ambiguous. Germline V gene sequence: CDR1 MNHNY, CDR2 SVGAGI (reference sequence). The CDR3 is 13 residues long. V was trimmed by 7 bases and J by 5 bases, leaving 11 bases between them.